This entry describes one TCR beta chain. As originally analysed: Reference gene primer amplification in the assay estimated nucleated cell counts. Assay: immunoSEQ multiplex PCR; the TCRdb copy retains only in-frame clones and omits some. Clone size and V and J calls were adopted from that table, with D and trimming inferred from the DNA. The sample lists around 320,000 clones; 70% to 90% were seen once. This record comes from a study of blood T cell repertoires in COVID-19. Turning to the study itself: COVID-19 samples collected from the United States, Italy and Spain covered acute and convalescent phases.

V dropped 4 bases and J dropped 1 base, with 7 bases sitting between them. This CDR3 region has 13 residues. From germline, CDR1 is LGHNA and CDR2 YSLEER. The sequence came from a woman in her 30s who had recovered from COVID-19. V and J are TRBV4-3 and TRBJ1-1; D is perhaps TRBD1 (5 bases). Input material: peripheral blood. DNA of the CDR3: TGCGCCAGCAGCCGGGACTCGAACACTGAAGCTTTCTTT. Its protein product is CASSRDSNTEAFF.